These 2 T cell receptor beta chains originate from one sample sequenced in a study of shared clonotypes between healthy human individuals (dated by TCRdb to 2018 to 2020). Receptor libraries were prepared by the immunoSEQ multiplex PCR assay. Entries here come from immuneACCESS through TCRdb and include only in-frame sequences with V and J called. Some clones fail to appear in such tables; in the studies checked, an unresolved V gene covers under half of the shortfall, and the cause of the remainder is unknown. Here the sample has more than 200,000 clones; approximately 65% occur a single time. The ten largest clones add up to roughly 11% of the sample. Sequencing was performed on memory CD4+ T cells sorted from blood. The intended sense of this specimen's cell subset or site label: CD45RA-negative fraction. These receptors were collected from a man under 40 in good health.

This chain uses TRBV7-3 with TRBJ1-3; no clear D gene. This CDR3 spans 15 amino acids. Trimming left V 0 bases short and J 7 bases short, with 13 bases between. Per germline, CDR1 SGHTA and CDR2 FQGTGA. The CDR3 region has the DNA TGTGCCAGCAGCTTAACGGGTGGCAGTCCCAACACCATATATTTT. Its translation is CASSLTGGSPNTIYF.

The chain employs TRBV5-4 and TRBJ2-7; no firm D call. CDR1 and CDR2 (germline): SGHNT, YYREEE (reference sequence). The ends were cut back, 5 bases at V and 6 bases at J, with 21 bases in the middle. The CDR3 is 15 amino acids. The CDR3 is CASRDKQRSSGEQYF. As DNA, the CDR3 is TGTGCCAGCAGAGACAAACAGAGATCCTCGGGCGAGCAGTACTTC. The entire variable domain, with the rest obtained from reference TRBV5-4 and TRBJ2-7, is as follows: ETGVTQSPTHLIKTRGQQVTLRCSSQSGHNTVSWYQQALGQGPQFIFQYYREEENGRGNFPPRFSGLQFPNYSSELNVNALELDDSALYLCASRDKQRSSGEQYFGPGTRLTVT.